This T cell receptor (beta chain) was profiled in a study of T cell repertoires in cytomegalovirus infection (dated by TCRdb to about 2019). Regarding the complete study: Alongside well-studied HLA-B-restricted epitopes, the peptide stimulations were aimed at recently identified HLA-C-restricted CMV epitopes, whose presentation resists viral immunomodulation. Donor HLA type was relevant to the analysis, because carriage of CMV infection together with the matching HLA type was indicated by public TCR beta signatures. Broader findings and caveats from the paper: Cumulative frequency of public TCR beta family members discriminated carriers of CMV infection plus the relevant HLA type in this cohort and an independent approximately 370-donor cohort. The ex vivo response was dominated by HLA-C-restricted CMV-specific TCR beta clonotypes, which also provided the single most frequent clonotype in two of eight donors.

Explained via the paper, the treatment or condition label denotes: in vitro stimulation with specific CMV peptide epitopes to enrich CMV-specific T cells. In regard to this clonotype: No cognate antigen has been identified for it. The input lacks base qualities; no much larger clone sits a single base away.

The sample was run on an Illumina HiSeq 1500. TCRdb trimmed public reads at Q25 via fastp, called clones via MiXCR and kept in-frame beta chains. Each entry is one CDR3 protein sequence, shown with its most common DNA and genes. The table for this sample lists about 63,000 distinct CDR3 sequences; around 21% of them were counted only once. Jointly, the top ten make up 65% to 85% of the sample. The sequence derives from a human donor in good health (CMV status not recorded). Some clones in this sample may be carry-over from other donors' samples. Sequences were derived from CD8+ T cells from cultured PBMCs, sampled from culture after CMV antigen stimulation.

The nucleotide sequence reads as follows: TGTGCCAGCAGCTTAGTGGCAGGTGCTAACACCGGGGAGCTGTTTTTT. The encoded protein is CASSLVAGANTGELFF. The chain employs TRBV7-8 and TRBJ2-2, with the D gene not confidently named. CDR1 SGHVS and CDR2 FQNEAQ are derived from the germline V gene. There are 16 amino acids in the CDR3, from cysteine to phenylalanine inclusive. Kept here is only the CDR3 DNA, which spans 48 bases and is read in frame from base 1. The trim is 1 base for V and 2 bases for J, with a gap of 11 bases between the germline ends.